The clone carrying this TCR beta chain was recorded many times. Its antigen is not identified. These data originate in a study of T-cell reconstitution after alpha-beta-depleted transplantation in children. Study conclusions and caveats: The main origin of T-cell counts and diversity one year after transplant was newly produced T cells. Reportedly, alpha-beta T cells present about two months post-transplant originated from several hundred expanded clones of graft origin.

Unique molecular identifiers tagged the TCRbeta library. Each CDR3 protein is one row after TCRdb ran MiXCR on the PCR reads. The table has around 200,000 distinct CDR3 sequences, about 8.7% seen once. There are 12 residues in the CDR3. V gave up 3 bases and J gave up 5 bases, with 11 bases separating them. Looked up from germline, CDR1 is DFQATT and CDR2 is SNEGSKA (reference sequence). The genes are TRBV20-1 and TRBJ2-7; TRBD1 is a possible D gene (6 bases). Sequences were derived from PBMCs, mostly from graft donor cells, sampled 360 days after TCRalphabeta/CD19-depleted stem cell transplant. This TCR derives from a male patient under 10 years old who had a stem cell transplant for acute myeloid leukemia, so the T cells may come from the graft donor. CDR3 DNA: TGCAGTGCTAGGTCCAGGGGCAACGAGCAGTACTTC. Translation gives CSARSRGNEQYF.